A single T cell receptor (beta chain) is shown here with its context. As yet, its antigen is unknown. RNA transcripts provided the template for amplifying TCR beta CDR3 regions. The authors performed first-round RT-PCR with HTBI primers and then a second-round multiplex PCR. Each CDR3 protein gets one entry after TCRdb re-called the multiplex PCR reads with MiXCR. The table records hundreds of thousands of distinct CDR3 sequences, about two fifths of them present only once. The data derive from a study of Graves' ophthalmopathy and Graves' hyperthyroidism. Pregnancy or lactation, uncontrolled infections and other autoimmune diseases were grounds for excluding patients. Points from the study as a whole: Forecasting of ophthalmopathy progression by the model achieved nearly 71% sensitivity and 72.22% specificity. The authors also found most expanded thyroid clonotypes above 0.001 frequency in blood.

The CDR3 runs to 12 residues. Between the trimmed V and J ends, which lost 8 bases and 4 bases, there was a span of 14 bases. Germline V gene sequence: CDR1 SQVTM, CDR2 ANQGSEA. Specimen: peripheral blood. The clonotype originates from an adult man with Graves' ophthalmopathy. V and J are TRBV29-1 and TRBJ1-2; TRBD1 might be the D (5 bases). CDR3 residues: CSKTVSAYGYTF. The CDR3 DNA reads as TGCAGCAAGACAGTATCCGCCTATGGCTACACCTTC.